Shown below are 15 T cell receptor beta chains from a single sample sequenced in a study of identical twins. Via MiXCR, TCRdb re-called the 5' RACE reads, giving one row per CDR3 protein. The sample lists 450,000 or so distinct CDR3 sequences, around 14% seen once, with roughly 0.5% in the top ten. The sample was also linked to a second study, of yellow fever vaccine responses in identical twins.

Sequenced: CD4+ T cells sorted from blood. These receptors originate from a woman younger than 30 in good health.

This chain joins TRBV7-9 and TRBJ1-2; D may be TRBD1 (6 bases). Per the germline V gene, CDR1 is SEHNR and CDR2 is FQNEAQ (reference sequence). The CDR3 is 13 amino acids. V was clipped by 5 bases and J by 4 bases, with 11 bases between them. This chain's CDR3 is CASSQDRSYGYTF. CDR3 DNA sequence: TGTGCCAGCAGCCAAGACAGGAGCTATGGCTACACCTTC.

This clonotype was detected only a few times. This chain joins TRBV20-1 and TRBJ1-1, with a possible D match to TRBD1 (5 bases). V was cut by 2 bases and J by 1 base, with 8 bases left in between. This CDR3 region has 13 residues. In germline, CDR1 is DFQATT, CDR2 SNEGSKA (reference sequence). The CDR3 nucleotides are TGCAGTGCTAGAAAGGGGTCGAACACTGAAGCTTTCTTT. Its protein is CSARKGSNTEAFF.

This clonotype came up a few times. The chain couples TRBV27 to TRBJ2-2; D ambiguous. Looked up from germline, CDR1 is MNHEY and CDR2 is SMNVEV (reference sequence). The germline V and J ends were trimmed by 6 bases and 4 bases, with 9 bases remaining between them. The CDR3 sequence is 13 residues long. CDR3 residues: CASSPTLTGELFF. The DNA of the CDR3 is TGTGCCAGCAGCCCCACCCTCACCGGGGAGCTGTTTTTT.

The chain employs TRBV14 and TRBJ2-5, with D unresolved. The CDR3 spans 14 residues. Germline V gene lookup returns CDR1 SGHDN and CDR2 FVKESK. V lost 2 bases to trimming and J lost 0 bases, with 7 bases between them. CDR3 in amino acids: CASSQRRNQETQYF. In DNA, the CDR3 is TGTGCCAGCAGCCAAAGACGGAACCAAGAGACCCAGTACTTC.

The sample holds many counts of this clonotype. The genes are TRBV14 and TRBJ2-1; D perhaps matches TRBD1 (5 bases). CDR3 size: 16 residues. Trimming cost V 5 bases and J 6 bases, with 20 bases left between them. The germline V gene encodes CDR1 SGHDN and CDR2 FVKESK. The CDR3 DNA reads TGTGCCAGCAGCGACCCAGGGCGAACAGGCTTCAATGAGCAGTTCTTC. Its translation is CASSDPGRTGFNEQFF.

The chain employs TRBV7-9 and TRBJ1-1; D is possibly TRBD1 (6 bases). V was trimmed by 5 bases and J by 1 base, leaving 20 bases between them. Per the germline V gene, CDR1 is SEHNR and CDR2 is FQNEAQ (reference sequence). There are 17 residues in the CDR3. CDR3 protein: CASSTKGGRFPNTEAFF. The CDR3 DNA follows: TGTGCCAGCAGCACAAAGGGGGGCCGGTTTCCGAACACTGAAGCTTTCTTT.

This clonotype was detected many times. The DNA for the CDR3 is TGTGCCAGCAGCCAAGAGGGGTACGAGCAGTACTTC. As protein: CASSQEGYEQYF. This sequence joins TRBV4-2 and TRBJ2-7, with unresolved D. The CDR3 extends over 12 amino acids. Trimming cost V 0 bases and J 4 bases, with 4 bases left between them. Germline loops: CDR1 LGHNA, CDR2 YNFKEQ.

V is TRBV7-2 and J is TRBJ2-3; possible D gene TRBD2, 5 bases. The CDR3 loop spans 15 amino acids. Germline CDR1 reads SGHTA; CDR2 reads FQGNSA. V was trimmed by 1 base and J by 2 bases, leaving 10 bases between them. The CDR3 DNA reads TGTGCCAGCAGCTTAGGGGGAGAACCCACAGATACGCAGTATTTT. Translated, it gives CASSLGGEPTDTQYF.

The chain recombines TRBV12-3 or TRBV12-4 with TRBJ2-1; D could derive from TRBD1 or TRBD2 (5 bases each). The CDR3 consists of 17 residues. Between the trimmed V and J ends, which lost 5 bases and 4 bases, there was a span of 21 bases. The DNA for the CDR3 is TGTGCCAGCAGTCCTCGGGGCGGGTTAAAACTATACAATGAGCAGTTCTTC. This encodes CASSPRGGLKLYNEQFF.

The chain uses TRBV5-6 and TRBJ1-6, with D hard to call. The V end lost 0 bases, the J end lost 5 bases, and 9 bases lay between the germline ends. CDR3 length: 15 residues. Germline CDR1 reads SGHDT; CDR2 reads YYEEEE. For the CDR3, the DNA is TGTGCCAGCAGCTTGGGTGGAGCCAATAATTCACCCCTCCACTTT. It encodes CASSLGGANNSPLHF. The full variable domain, in which reference TRBV5-6 and TRBJ1-6 provide the parts outside the CDR3, is DAGVTQSPTHLIKTRGQQVTLRCSPKSGHDTVSWYQQALGQGPQFIFQYYEEEERQRGNFPDRFSGHQFPNYSSELNVNALLLGDSALYLCASSLGGANNSPLHFGNGTRLTVT.

The rearrangement links TRBV6-1 to TRBJ2-7; 12 bases match TRBD1. With V trimmed by 6 bases and J by 7 bases, 4 bases remained unmatched. This CDR3 comprises 13 residues. Looked up from germline, CDR1 is MNHNS and CDR2 is SASEGT. CDR3: CASRRDRGQEQYF. CDR3 coding DNA: TGTGCCAGCAGACGGGACAGGGGGCAAGAGCAGTACTTC.

This clonotype was counted between two and nine times. The chain uses TRBV7-2 and TRBJ2-3, with TRBD2 matching 8 bases. The CDR3 sequence is 15 residues long. The trim removed 1 base at V and 3 bases at J, leaving 3 bases unmatched. The germline gives CDR1 SGHTA, CDR2 FQGNSA. The CDR3 is CASSLVAGKTDTQYF. The CDR3 DNA sequence: TGTGCCAGCAGCTTAGTAGCGGGGAAAACAGATACGCAGTATTTT.

This chain uses TRBV21-1 with TRBJ2-7; TRBD1, the D gene given by the table, was not confirmed from the DNA. TRBV21-1 is reported as a pseudogene. This CDR3 comprises 14 residues. The CDR3 here is CASTRPGKNYEQYF. For the CDR3, the DNA is TGTGCCAGCACCCGCCCGGGGAAAAACTACGAGCAGTACTTC.

This clonotype was detected a few times. The genes are TRBV12-3 or TRBV12-4 and TRBJ2-7; 7 nucleotides align to TRBD1. After removal of 5 bases from V and 7 bases from J, the junction contained 11 bases not matched to a gene. CDR3 size: 14 residues. This CDR3 is CASSKDREVGEQYF. CDR3 coding DNA: TGTGCCAGCAGTAAAGACAGGGAAGTGGGAGAGCAGTACTTC.

This clonotype has more than one count but fewer than ten. J is TRBJ2-7 and V is TRBV5-1, with D possibly TRBD2 on 5 matching bases. The CDR3 loop spans 14 amino acids. Trimming took 4 bases from V and 2 from J, leaving 13 bases between them. The germline V gene encodes CDR1 SGHRS and CDR2 YFSETQ. This chain's CDR3 is CASSGESGPYEQYF. The CDR3 DNA is TGCGCCAGCAGCGGGGAAAGCGGACCCTACGAGCAGTACTTC.